Sequencing of this TCR beta chain was carried out in a study of T-cell reconstitution after alpha-beta-depleted transplantation in children (dated by TCRdb to the mid-2010s). Regarding the research as a whole: Using TCR repertoire profiling, the study quantitatively followed how T-cell immune reconstitution unfolded in children after TCRalphabeta/CD19-depleted allogeneic hematopoietic cell transplantation. General findings and caveats noted by the study authors: The frequencies of hyperexpanded clones fell over the following months, and after one year, T-cell counts and TCRbeta diversity were mostly attributed to newly produced T cells. The high TCRbeta diversity at day 60 in some patients was ascribed to recipient T cells and intrathymic progenitors that had survived conditioning. Apparently early alphabetaT-cell count recovery about two months after transplant reportedly relied on only several hundred rapidly expanded clones derived from non-depleted graft cells.

V and J lose 0 bases and 8 bases, and a span of 6 bases separates them. The CDR3 numbers 13 residues from cysteine through phenylalanine. The kept DNA is CDR3 alone, 39 bases in frame from the first base. The germline V gene specifies KGHDR as CDR1 and SFDVKD as CDR2. Libraries were prepared through PCR. These reads were obtained on an Illumina HiSeq 2500. TCR libraries were prepared with molecular barcoding, using unique molecular identifiers to normalize TCRbeta repertoire quantification. TCRdb took the public reads, trimmed them with fastp at Q25, ran MiXCR for clone calling and kept in-frame beta chains. For every CDR3 protein sequence, its rows merge into one entry that carries the most common genes and DNA. This sample lists 300,000 to 350,000 distinct CDR3 sequences; around 15% were detected once. Of the sample, 35% to 50% falls within the top ten clones. This sample's treatment or condition label indicates: allogeneic hematopoietic cell transplantation with graft depleted of TCRalphabeta T cells and CD19 B cells. The children who served as transplant recipients had been given grafts of TCRalphabeta/CD19-depleted allogeneic hematopoietic cells.

With regard to this clonotype: Its cognate antigen has yet to be identified. Per-base qualities were not stored, and no clone one base away is much larger.

The specimen comprised PBMCs, mostly from graft donor cells, sampled 360 days after TCRalphabeta/CD19-depleted stem cell transplant. Here the chain combines TRBV24-1 and TRBJ2-2; there is no confident call for the D gene. The receptor was derived from a male patient aged 2-10 years who had a stem cell transplant for acute lymphoblastic leukemia, so the T cells may come from the graft donor. The CDR3 loop reads CATSDLDWGELFF. The DNA is as follows: TGTGCCACCAGTGATTTGGATTGGGGGGAGCTGTTTTTT.